A selection of T cell receptor beta chains follows, all from one sample in a study of vaccination and CD4 T cells after COVID-19. TCRdb reprocessed the PCR reads via MiXCR and lists one record per CDR3 protein. The sample lists nearly 25,000 distinct CDR3 sequences, about 31% occurring once. The antigens of these receptors remain unknown. The sequenced sample was CD4+ T cells from blood, cultured in vitro, obtained about 7 months after SARS-CoV-2 vaccination. The receptors were sampled from a human donor who had recovered from COVID-19. CDR3s leave out the opening cysteine and the closing phenylalanine or tryptophan. D genes are given only for firm matches. Clone size is stated in some rows and not others, as once, few, many or a class when expanded.

V gene	J gene	clone size	D gene	CDR3 protein
TRBV20-1	TRBJ1-5	few	TRBD1	SALQQGTGQPQH
TRBV28	TRBJ1-3	.	.	ASQPPVGGRNTIY
TRBV10-3	TRBJ2-1	few	TRBD2	AISQTSGRSDEQF
TRBV10-3	TRBJ1-1	.	.	AVAGGWDTEAF
TRBV20-1	TRBJ2-7	few	TRBD1	SARIRDRAIYEQY
TRBV6-2/TRBV6-3	TRBJ1-6	few	TRBD1	ASSYAQGGSPLH
TRBV7-2	TRBJ1-1	.	TRBD1	ASSLLGTANTEAF
TRBV28	TRBJ2-1	few	.	ASSLWSGIQF
TRBV11-3	TRBJ2-3	few	TRBD1	ASSRGQGTYTDTQY
TRBV20-1	TRBJ2-2	.	TRBD2	SASRTSGRANTGELF
TRBV19	TRBJ2-3	.	.	ASTSGPSDTQY
TRBV7-9	TRBJ1-2	.	.	ASSLGAAVDGYT
TRBV28	TRBJ1-5	many	.	ASSSPPNQPQH
TRBV19	TRBJ1-2	.	.	ARSGAARSTYGYT
TRBV30	TRBJ1-1	.	TRBD1	AWSTRTGRGEAF
TRBV7-6	TRBJ2-7	.	TRBD2	ASSLGSPSGNYEQY
TRBV28	TRBJ2-7	.	TRBD1	ASSTRDRRNSYEQY
TRBV20-1	TRBJ1-5	few	TRBD1	SALGQGGQPQH
TRBV19	TRBJ2-5	few	.	ASSPSVGETQY
TRBV2	TRBJ2-5	few	.	ATKLGETQY
TRBV6-1	TRBJ2-3	.	.	ASRQGWGQGTDTQY
TRBV20-1	TRBJ2-1	once	TRBD2	SASLAGASYNEQF
TRBV19	TRBJ1-1	.	.	ASSSAMNTEAF
TRBV19	TRBJ2-7	few	TRBD1	ASSMGATGDYEQY
TRBV7-2	TRBJ2-7	few	.	ASSLDGGLAYEQY
TRBV6-5	TRBJ1-6	.	.	ASSLLTTQSRNSPLH
TRBV20-1	TRBJ1-1	few	.	SARITGFRGTEAF
TRBV7-2	TRBJ2-1	.	TRBD2	ASSLRTSGRSRGANEQF
TRBV24-1	TRBJ2-1	.	.	ATSESGPRPNEQF
TRBV7-2	TRBJ2-7	few	.	ASSYGLGAYEQY
TRBV20-1	TRBJ1-5	.	.	SARDLMGALSLYQPQH
TRBV21-1	TRBJ2-7	.	.	ASSKVETRKSYEQY
TRBV7-2	TRBJ1-2	.	.	ASTRSRGLGGYT
TRBV7-2	TRBJ2-7	few	.	ASSLAPAVSYEQY
TRBV6-2/TRBV6-3	TRBJ1-2	few	.	ASSNPGPGENYGYT
TRBV20-1	TRBJ2-3	.	TRBD2	SARPSTSGSTDTQY
TRBV7-9	TRBJ2-1	.	.	ASSLSSDNEQF
TRBV20-1	TRBJ2-7	few	.	SARRSDYEQY
TRBV27	TRBJ2-7	.	TRBD1	ASSLLRQGYQDEQY
TRBV6-5	TRBJ2-7	large	TRBD2	ASSYGGRAYEQY
TRBV20-1	TRBJ1-2	medium-sized	.	SASGFGGGVGYT
TRBV5-8	TRBJ2-5	.	TRBD2	ASSLGRGVQETQY
TRBV7-9	TRBJ2-7	.	TRBD2	ASSYGLADEQY
TRBV28	TRBJ1-2	.	TRBD1	ATRPGQWVGYT
TRBV7-3	TRBJ2-3	.	.	ASSLGLGTRSTDTQY
TRBV29-1	TRBJ1-3	few	.	SAITRTGNTIY
TRBV19	TRBJ2-7	few	.	ASGLNREQY
TRBV6-2/TRBV6-3	TRBJ2-7	few	.	ASSNPASRREQY
TRBV24-1	TRBJ1-1	.	.	ATSDSELTKAF
TRBV20-1	TRBJ2-3	few	TRBD2	SADRTSGNTDTQY
TRBV7-9	TRBJ1-2	few	.	ASSPVSTLNYGYT
TRBV4-1	TRBJ2-3	few	.	ASKANRVSTDTQY
TRBV20-1	TRBJ1-5	medium-sized	.	SAREPGREGDQPQH
TRBV28	TRBJ2-7	.	TRBD2	ASSLQRDTYEQY
TRBV4-3	TRBJ2-1	.	TRBD2	ASSRSGSTYNEQF
TRBV27	TRBJ2-5	many	.	ASMRGGGGETQY
TRBV19	TRBJ2-7	few	TRBD1	ASTGPGQGSYEQY